The next 6 T cell receptor beta chains were all read from a single sample in a study of CD8 T cells in ankylosing spondylitis. TCRdb re-called the 5' RACE reads with MiXCR, one entry per CDR3 protein. The sample contains about 36,000 distinct CDR3 sequences, 4.5% to 6% of which appear only once. Material for sequencing was blood, either unsorted or a sorted T cell fraction (not recorded which). The source of these receptors is a male donor with ankylosing spondylitis or in good health (not recorded which).

This clonotype occurred many times. The chain carries TRBV5-1 and TRBJ2-2, with a tentative D call TRBD2 (6 bases). Germline V gene lookup returns CDR1 SGHRS and CDR2 YFSETQ. The CDR3 covers 15 residues. Trimming shortened V by 4 bases and J by 1 base, and 11 bases separated the two germline ends. CDR3 amino acids: CASSAYSGNTGELFF. In DNA form, the CDR3 reads TGCGCCAGCAGCGCATATAGCGGGAACACCGGGGAGCTGTTTTTT.

The chain's CDR3 is CASSCGTSGNEQFF. CDR3 coding DNA: TGTGCCAGCAGCTGCGGGACTAGTGGCAATGAGCAGTTCTTC. This rearrangement joins TRBV7-9 to TRBJ2-1; 8 nucleotides align to TRBD2. V was pared by 4 bases and J by 6 bases, with 5 bases of the junction left unmatched. The V gene's germline CDR1 is SEHNR and CDR2 FQNEAQ (reference sequence). The CDR3 totals 14 residues. The full variable domain, its missing parts supplied by reference TRBV7-9 and TRBJ2-1, is DTGVSQNPRHKITKRGQNVTFRCDPISEHNRLYWYRQTLGQGPEFLTYFQNEAQLEKSRLLSDRFSAERPKGSFSTLEIQRTEQGDSAMYLCASSCGTSGNEQFFGPGTRLTVL.

Comment on this clonotype: It may be a read error: a sequence one base away is much more abundant. The V gene is TRBV20-1, the J gene TRBJ1-5; D is perhaps TRBD1 (5 bases). CDR1 is DFQATT, CDR2 SNEGSKA, per germline (reference sequence). V shed 5 bases and J shed 6 bases, with 11 bases lying between them. CDR3 length: 12 amino acids. The CDR3 is CSAGAGTQPQHF. The DNA for the CDR3 is TGCAGTGCTGGGGCGGGTACTCAGCCCCAGCATTTT.

The sample holds many counts of this clonotype. The V gene is TRBV27, the J gene TRBJ2-5, with TRBD1 matching 8 bases. Germline V lookup: CDR1 MNHEY, CDR2 SMNVEV (reference sequence). With 5 bases clipped from V and 1 base from J, the junction kept 9 bases outside the gene matches. This CDR3 comprises 16 residues. DNA of the CDR3: TGTGCCAGCAGTCTCACAGGGGGGAGAATCCAAGAGACCCAGTACTTC. Amino acid sequence: CASSLTGGRIQETQYF.

This clonotype has ten or more counts. The chain uses TRBV5-1 and TRBJ2-4, with D perhaps matching TRBD1 or TRBD2 (6 bases each). The CDR3 extends over 14 amino acids. The germline V and J ends were trimmed by 8 bases and 5 bases, with 17 bases remaining between them. Germline assignment: CDR1 SGHRS and CDR2 YFSETQ. This CDR3 is CASGAGQRENIQYF. The CDR3 DNA sequence: TGCGCCAGTGGGGCGGGACAAAGGGAAAACATTCAGTACTTC.

The sample holds many counts of this clonotype. This rearrangement joins TRBV24-1 to TRBJ2-3; the D is unclear. V was cut by 4 bases and J by 5 bases, with 15 bases left in between. Germline lookup yields CDR1 KGHDR and CDR2 SFDVKD. This CDR3 has 15 amino acids. The CDR3 coding sequence is TGTGCCACCAGTGACCCGGGTGAGTTCGGAGATACGCAGTATTTT. It codes for CATSDPGEFGDTQYF.